The rows below give T cell receptor beta chains drawn from one sample of a study of shared clonotypes between healthy human individuals. Profiled with immunoSEQ multiplex PCR; TCRdb holds only in-frame clones, not every one. The top ten hold 0.3% to 0.45% of the sample, which has a few million clones, approximately 90% seen once. The sample was naive CD4+ T cells from PBMCs. These receptors were obtained from a man younger than 30 in good health. Some clones in this sample may be carry-over from other donors' samples. Each CDR3 is given with its conserved first and last residue.

V gene	J gene	CDR3 protein
TRBV7-2	TRBJ1-1	CASSLTGPTEAFF
TRBV11-2	TRBJ2-3	CASSLYVTQYF
TRBV7-3	TRBJ2-5	CASSSKTGETQYF
TRBV30	TRBJ2-7	CAWSVGTGVEQYF
TRBV28	TRBJ1-2	CASSPPGPYGYTF
TRBV6-1	TRBJ2-7	CASSEAGVAGPYEQYF
TRBV7-2	TRBJ1-2	CASSLGRGRTLGGYTF
TRBV7-8	TRBJ2-3	CASSPVPGQLTDTQYF
TRBV7-3	TRBJ2-3	CASSPGQVRTDTQYF
TRBV5-1	TRBJ2-5	CASSLPGTETQYF
TRBV19	TRBJ1-5	CASSPGTGASRPQHF
TRBV28	TRBJ2-5	CASRPARLAVGETQYF
TRBV19	TRBJ1-1	CASRMGQGWTEAFF